This T cell receptor beta chain was recorded in a study of read filtering for tumor transcriptome and immune sequencing. Study details: The cohort had about 16 men and some 13 women aged about 45 to 80, mean around 66 years.

The CDR3 sequence is 15 residues long. Trimming took 1 base from V and 7 from J, leaving 17 bases between them. Germline V gives CDR1 SGHVS, CDR2 FQNEAQ. This clonotype showed up many times. The library was built from roughly 400 ng RNA with molecular barcoded adaptors for alpha/delta and beta/gamma chains. A single record per CDR3 protein comes from TCRdb applying MiXCR to the reads. The sample gives fewer than 45,000 distinct CDR3 sequences, about 12% of which show up once; approximately 34% is in the top ten. The chain has TRBV7-8 and TRBJ2-7; D remains unclear. The sequenced material came from a population of CD138-negative cells sorted from bone marrow. The source is a donor aged 40 or older with multiple myeloma. CDR3 region: CASSLGGILPDEQYF. The CDR3 DNA is TGTGCCAGCAGCTTAGGGGGTATTCTCCCGGATGAGCAGTACTTC. The entire variable domain, with the rest obtained from reference TRBV7-8 and TRBJ2-7, is as follows: GAGVSQSPRYKVAKRGQDVALRCDPISGHVSLFWYQQALGQGPEFLTYFQNEAQLDKSGLPSDRFFAERPEGSVSTLKIQRTQQEDSAVYLCASSLGGILPDEQYFGPGTRLTVT.